The 27 T cell receptor beta chains below were found in one sample sequenced in a study of CD8 T cells in ankylosing spondylitis. TCRdb used MiXCR to reprocess the 5' RACE reads, holding one entry per CDR3 protein. Of 500,000 to 650,000 distinct CDR3 sequences listed, approximately 5% are singletons. Whole-study results and caveats: One TCR beta motif, made up of seven to nine highly homologous variants, appeared characteristic of ankylosing spondylitis blood.

Their target antigens are unknown. The sequencing input was blood, either unsorted or a sorted T cell fraction (not recorded which). The receptors come from a male donor with ankylosing spondylitis.

This clonotype was found many times. This sequence joins TRBV7-8 and TRBJ1-5; TRBD1 is a possible D gene (6 bases). Germline CDR1 and CDR2: SGHVS and FQNEAQ. The CDR3 is 17 amino acids. V was shortened by 5 bases and J by 1 base, with 18 bases between the two germline ends. The CDR3, as DNA: TGTGCCAGCAGCCCGACAGGCCGTGGAAGGAGCAATCAGCCCCAGCATTTT. It yields the protein CASSPTGRGRSNQPQHF.

This clonotype was detected once. A much bigger clone sits one base away, suggesting this may be a read error. The V call is TRBV6-5, the J call TRBJ2-3; D may be TRBD1 (6 bases). From germline, CDR1 is MNHEY and CDR2 SVGAGI. Trimming removed 4 bases from V and 2 bases from J, with 10 bases in between. The CDR3 spans 14 residues. This chain's CDR3 is CASSCNRATDTQYF. As DNA, the CDR3 is TGTGCCAGCAGTTGCAACAGGGCCACAGATACGCAGTATTTT.

This clonotype was found a few times. J is TRBJ2-1 and V is TRBV27; 9 nucleotides agree with TRBD1. The V gene's germline CDR1 is MNHEY and CDR2 SMNVEV (reference sequence). This CDR3 contains 14 residues. Trimming at V came to 8 bases and at J to 6 bases, leaving 8 bases not matched to a gene. CDR3 DNA: TGTGCCAGCGGCTTTACAGGGGGCCTCAATGAGCAGTTCTTC. Encoded protein: CASGFTGGLNEQFF.

This clonotype was seen a handful of times. V usage is TRBV7-9 and J usage is TRBJ2-2; no clear D gene. Trimming shortened V by 5 bases and J by 6 bases, and 7 bases separated the two germline ends. The CDR3 is 12 residues long. Per germline, CDR1 SEHNR and CDR2 FQNEAQ (reference sequence). CDR3 DNA sequence: TGTGCCAGCAGCCCGAATGCCGGGGAGCTGTTTTTT. Translating gives CASSPNAGELFF.

The chain employs TRBV5-1 and TRBJ2-5; 9 nucleotides align to TRBD1. Germline CDR1 is SGHRS and CDR2 is YFSETQ. The CDR3 contains 15 residues. V shed 4 bases, J shed 5 bases, and the junction held 9 bases outside the gene matches. The CDR3 region is CASSGGQGGSETQYF. The CDR3 nucleotides read TGCGCCAGCAGCGGGGGACAGGGAGGATCGGAGACCCAGTACTTC.

This sequence joins TRBV28 and TRBJ1-5; 9 bases agree with TRBD1. With V trimmed by 5 bases and J by 3 bases, 8 bases remained unmatched. The germline V gene has CDR1 MDHEN and CDR2 SYDVKM. CDR3 size: 16 residues. The CDR3 spells CASSQTGGFHNQPQHF. In nucleotides, the CDR3 is TGTGCCAGCAGTCAGACAGGGGGTTTTCACAATCAGCCCCAGCATTTT. The entire variable domain, with the rest obtained from reference TRBV28 and TRBJ1-5, is as follows: DVKVTQSSRYLVKRTGEKVFLECVQDMDHENMFWYRQDPGLGLRLIYFSYDVKMKEKGDIPEGYSVSREKKERFSLILESASTNQTSMYLCASSQTGGFHNQPQHFGDGTRLSIL.

This clonotype has a count of ten or more. The V and J genes are TRBV6-2 or TRBV6-3 and TRBJ2-5, with no clear D. The V gene's germline CDR1 is MNHEY and CDR2 SVGEGT. Trimming left V 2 bases short and J 3 bases short, with 7 bases between. The CDR3 runs 13 residues. The CDR3 coding sequence is TGTGCCAGCAGTTACGCGGCGGAAGAGACCCAGTACTTC. Its translation: CASSYAAEETQYF.

This clonotype has a count of ten or more. The rearrangement joins TRBV4-3 to TRBJ1-5; D remains ambiguous. The CDR3 consists of 15 residues. Deletions cut 3 bases from V and 2 bases from J, with 11 bases between. CDR1 is LGHNA and CDR2 is YSLEER in the germline V gene. CDR3 nucleotides: TGCGCCAGCAGCCAGGAAGCCCTGGGCAATCAGCCCCAGCATTTT. Its protein product is CASSQEALGNQPQHF.

This clonotype appeared many times. The chain employs TRBV20-1 and TRBJ2-3; D possibly corresponds to TRBD2 (5 bases). Trimming shortened V by 5 bases and J by 3 bases, and 12 bases separated the two germline ends. Germline CDR1 DFQATT, CDR2 SNEGSKA (reference sequence). The CDR3 length is 13 residues. The CDR3 DNA sequence: TGCAGTGCTGATACTAGGGTAACAGATACGCAGTATTTT. Its translation: CSADTRVTDTQYF.

The sample holds many counts of this clonotype. The chain uses TRBV7-2 and TRBJ1-6; D gene ambiguous. In germline, CDR1 is SGHTA, CDR2 FQGNSA. CDR3 length: 14 amino acids. The V end was cut by 2 bases, the J end by 7 bases, with 9 bases between. The CDR3 sequence is CASSLRAYNSPLHF. The CDR3, as DNA: TGTGCCAGCAGCTTAAGGGCTTACAATTCACCCCTCCACTTT.

V gene TRBV6-2 or TRBV6-3 combines with J gene TRBJ2-7; 8 nucleotides line up with TRBD2. Germline values: CDR1 MNHEY, CDR2 SVGEGT. Trimming cost V 4 bases and J 0 bases; bases outside gene matches: 8. This CDR3 is 16 amino acids long. CDR3 sequence reads: CASSSTSGSPSYEQYF. CDR3 bases: TGTGCCAGCAGTTCCACCAGCGGGAGCCCCTCCTACGAGCAGTACTTC.

This clonotype was counted ten times or more. This chain links TRBV5-6 with TRBJ2-6; D call uncertain. Deletions cut 1 base from V and 2 bases from J, with 7 bases between. The CDR3 loop spans 15 amino acids. The V gene's germline CDR1 is SGHDT and CDR2 YYEEEE. The CDR3, as DNA: TGTGCCAGCAGCTTGAGGTGGGCTGGGGCCAACGTCCTGACTTTC. Translating gives CASSLRWAGANVLTF.

This clonotype came up many times. This sequence joins TRBV7-2 and TRBJ2-1; TRBD2 might be the D (6 bases). CDR1 and CDR2 (germline): SGHTA, FQGNSA. This CDR3 comprises 15 residues. V gave up 2 bases and J gave up 0 bases, with 8 bases separating them. The DNA of the CDR3 is TGTGCCAGCAGCTTAAGCGGGTACTCCTACAATGAGCAGTTCTTC. This encodes CASSLSGYSYNEQFF.

The J gene is TRBJ1-2, the V gene TRBV3-1; 7 bases map to TRBD1. The CDR3 spans 14 residues. The V gene's germline CDR1 is LGHDT and CDR2 YNNKEL (reference sequence). Trimming at V came to 7 bases and at J to 1 base, leaving 6 bases not matched to a gene. The CDR3 DNA follows: TGTGCCAGCAACAGGGGCCACTTTAACTATGGCTACACCTTC. This codes for CASNRGHFNYGYTF.

This clonotype was recorded many times. The genes are TRBV7-8 and TRBJ2-1; TRBD1 matches at 7 bases. The J segment lost 1 base and the V segment lost 3 bases, leaving 3 bases of the junction unmatched. This CDR3 has 15 residues. In germline, CDR1 is SGHVS, CDR2 FQNEAQ. CDR3 protein: CASSFQQGSYNEQFF. CDR3 nucleotide sequence: TGTGCCAGCAGCTTCCAACAGGGGTCCTACAATGAGCAGTTCTTC.

This clonotype was recorded at least ten times. The chain employs TRBV20-1 and TRBJ1-1; D remains unclear. Per germline, CDR1 DFQATT and CDR2 SNEGSKA (reference sequence). The CDR3 runs to 13 residues. Between the trimmed V and J ends, which lost 3 bases and 4 bases, there was a span of 12 bases. The CDR3 region has the DNA TGCAGTGCTAGGAACACAGTGGGCACTGAAGCTTTCTTT. This sequence encodes CSARNTVGTEAFF.

This clonotype was seen ten or more times. The genes are TRBV6-1 and TRBJ1-1; no definite D call. Trimming stripped 7 bases from V and 3 bases from J, with 12 bases between. CDR1 is MNHNS and CDR2 is SASEGT in the germline V gene. The CDR3 totals 13 residues. CDR3 bases: TGTGCCAGCAAAGAGGCCCCGGACACTGAAGCTTTCTTT. Translated, it gives CASKEAPDTEAFF.

The rearrangement links TRBV5-6 to TRBJ1-2; no firm D call. The germline V gene encodes CDR1 SGHDT and CDR2 YYEEEE. There are 13 residues in the CDR3. V lost 7 bases, J lost 7 bases, and 17 bases lay in between. CDR3: CASGLGPSLGYTF. The DNA for the CDR3 is TGTGCCAGCGGCCTCGGGCCATCCCTTGGCTACACCTTC.

Many counts were recorded for this clonotype. V usage is TRBV4-3 and J usage is TRBJ1-4; D might be TRBD1 (6 bases). The germline CDR1 and CDR2 sequences are LGHNA and YSLEER. Trimming shortened V by 0 bases and J by 6 bases, and 17 bases separated the two germline ends. CDR3 length: 17 residues. The CDR3 coding sequence is TGCGCCAGCAGCCAAGATAGGATGAGACAGGTGTATGAAAAACTGTTTTTT. Amino acid sequence: CASSQDRMRQVYEKLFF.

The chain carries TRBV28 and TRBJ2-7; no clear D gene. This CDR3 has 13 amino acids. Looked up from germline, CDR1 is MDHEN and CDR2 is SYDVKM. Trimming stripped 6 bases from V and 1 base from J, with 10 bases between. The CDR3 loop reads CASRVGISYEQYF. The CDR3, as DNA: TGTGCCAGCAGGGTAGGGATATCCTACGAGCAGTACTTC.

There are a few counts of this clonotype. CDR3 DNA sequence: TGTGCCAGCAGCTTAACAGGGGGCGAGTACTTCGAGCAGTACTTC. It specifies CASSLTGGEYFEQYF. The rearrangement uses TRBV7-2 and TRBJ2-7; 9 nucleotides agree with TRBD1. CDR1 and CDR2 from the germline V gene are SGHTA and FQGNSA. The CDR3 spans 15 residues. Trimming cost V 2 bases and J 6 bases; bases outside gene matches: 8.

This clonotype was seen ten or more times. The chain has TRBV5-1 and TRBJ2-7; D is perhaps TRBD2 (5 bases). The germline gives CDR1 SGHRS, CDR2 YFSETQ. CDR3 length: 15 amino acids. Trimming took off 4 bases at V and 0 bases at J, with 14 bases between the two ends. As DNA, the CDR3 is TGCGCCAGCAGCCCTCACGGACGGGGCTCCTACGAGCAGTACTTC. This encodes CASSPHGRGSYEQYF.

This clonotype was counted at least ten times. The V call is TRBV6-2 or TRBV6-3, the J call TRBJ2-7; 8 positions agree with TRBD1. V shed 0 bases, J shed 0 bases, and the junction held 7 bases outside the gene matches. Germline CDR1 and CDR2: MNHEY and SVGEGT. The CDR3 has 17 amino acids. CDR3 region: CASSYSRSGTGSYEQYF. The CDR3 DNA follows: TGTGCCAGCAGTTACTCCCGCTCCGGGACAGGCTCCTACGAGCAGTACTTC.

This clonotype was seen at least ten times. The gene calls are TRBV20-1 and TRBJ2-1; TRBD1 aligns across 7 bases. There are 11 residues in the CDR3. Germline trimming cut 6 bases from V and 12 bases from J; bases unmatched to any gene: 8. The V gene's germline CDR1 is DFQATT and CDR2 SNEGSKA (reference sequence). The CDR3 reads CSAWDSDGQFF. In DNA form, the CDR3 reads TGCAGTGCCTGGGACAGTGACGGGCAGTTCTTC.

CDR3 in DNA: TGTGCCAGCAGCTCCCGGCCCTTCGAGCAGTACTTC. It encodes CASSSRPFEQYF. J is TRBJ2-7 and V is TRBV28; no reliable D call. CDR1 and CDR2 from the germline V gene are MDHEN and SYDVKM. CDR3 size: 12 residues. Trimming cost V 6 bases and J 6 bases, with 12 bases left between them.

This clonotype showed up many times. This chain connects TRBV24-1 to TRBJ2-5, with TRBD1 identical over 10 bases. V was pared by 4 bases and J by 5 bases, with 9 bases of the junction left unmatched. This CDR3 comprises 16 residues. From germline, CDR1 is KGHDR and CDR2 SFDVKD. This chain's CDR3 is CATSDTRQGARETQYF. The DNA of the CDR3 is TGTGCCACCAGTGACACCCGACAGGGGGCCCGGGAGACCCAGTACTTC.

The chain uses TRBV12-3 or TRBV12-4 and TRBJ2-7, with 9 bases aligning to TRBD2. This CDR3 has 16 residues. The V and J ends lost 7 bases and 3 bases, in that order; junction bases with no gene match: 13. Here the CDR3 reads CASKGAEAGGHYEQYF. The CDR3 DNA reads TGTGCCAGCAAGGGGGCCGAAGCGGGGGGTCACTACGAGCAGTACTTC.